The 28 T cell receptor beta chains below all came from one sample that was sequenced in a study of blood T cell repertoires in COVID-19 (TCRdb year 2020). Library preparation was by the immunoSEQ multiplex PCR assay. Here the immuneACCESS table is served through TCRdb, limited to in-frame sequences with V and J called. Missing clones are a known gap in these copies; in checked studies unresolved V genes cover under half, and the rest lacks a known reason. In this sample the table shows some 270,000 clones, around 84% of which occur a single time. The ten largest clonotypes hold 1.5% of the sample. The specimen was peripheral blood. These receptors were taken from a woman aged 40 to 55 who had recovered from COVID-19.

The rearrangement uses TRBV4-1 and TRBJ1-4, with D tentatively TRBD1 (5 bases). From germline, CDR1 is MGHRA and CDR2 YSYEKL. The CDR3 consists of 14 residues. Trimming removed 0 bases at V and 6 bases at J, with 8 bases between. The CDR3 nucleotides are TGCGCCAGCAGCCAAGAGGGGCCGTATGAAAAACTGTTTTTT. It encodes CASSQEGPYEKLFF.

This clone was seen once. The chain couples TRBV5-1 to TRBJ2-2; weak D call: TRBD1 (7 bases). The CDR3 is 16 residues long. The germline CDR1 and CDR2 sequences are SGHRS and YFSETQ. The V end was cut by 2 bases, the J end by 4 bases, with 15 bases between. The CDR3 is CASSFRGAGGTGELFF. As DNA, the CDR3 is TGCGCCAGCAGCTTCAGGGGGGCAGGAGGCACCGGGGAGCTGTTTTTT.

The rearrangement uses TRBV28 and TRBJ1-5; D possibly corresponds to TRBD1 (6 bases). The CDR3 contains 13 residues. Germline loops: CDR1 MDHEN, CDR2 SYDVKM. V lost 4 bases and J lost 13, with 17 bases in between. This chain's CDR3 is CASSSPPGAPQHF. The CDR3 bases are TGTGCCAGCAGTTCACCACCAGGGGCCCCGCAGCATTTT. Full variable domain (remainder filled in from reference TRBV28 and TRBJ1-5): DVKVTQSSRYLVKRTGEKVFLECVQDMDHENMFWYRQDPGLGLRLIYFSYDVKMKEKGDIPEGYSVSREKKERFSLILESASTNQTSMYLCASSSPPGAPQHFGDGTRLSIL.

This chain connects TRBV14 to TRBJ1-1; D possibly corresponds to TRBD1 (6 bases). Trimming removed 2 bases from V and 8 bases from J, with 9 bases in between. The length of the CDR3 is 12 residues. CDR1 and CDR2 (germline): SGHDN, FVKESK. This CDR3 reads CASSQYTGEAFF. The DNA for the CDR3 is TGTGCCAGCAGCCAATACACAGGGGAAGCTTTCTTT.

The gene calls are TRBV5-4 and TRBJ2-7; 9 bases match TRBD1. Looked up from germline, CDR1 is SGHNT and CDR2 is YYREEE (reference sequence). This CDR3 spans 14 amino acids. Trimming at V came to 4 bases and at J to 3 bases, leaving 5 bases not matched to a gene. The CDR3 DNA is TGTGCCAGCAGCGACAGGGGGACAGGCTACGAGCAGTACTTC. Its translation is CASSDRGTGYEQYF.

J is TRBJ2-7 and V is TRBV27; 7 positions agree with TRBD1. CDR3 length: 14 residues. The V gene's germline CDR1 is MNHEY and CDR2 SMNVEV (reference sequence). With V trimmed by 5 bases and J by 8 bases, 12 bases remained unmatched. The CDR3 region is CASSLKNNRGQQYF. The CDR3 bases are TGTGCCAGCAGTCTCAAAAACAACAGGGGCCAGCAGTACTTC.

This clone appeared once. The chain combines TRBV27 with TRBJ2-4, with D possibly being TRBD2 (5 bases). The CDR3 has 16 residues. CDR1 and CDR2 from the germline V gene are MNHEY and SMNVEV (reference sequence). The V and J ends lost 6 bases and 5 bases respectively, with 20 bases between them. The chain's CDR3 is CASRPIEGKEENIQYF. DNA of the CDR3: TGTGCCAGCAGACCCATTGAGGGTAAGGAGGAAAACATTCAGTACTTC.

The chain links TRBV5-8 to TRBJ1-2; D is unclear. Germline CDR1 SGHTS, CDR2 YDEGEE. V was shortened by 4 bases and J by 5 bases, with 12 bases between the two germline ends. The CDR3 totals 13 residues. CDR3 in amino acids: CASSRGPVYGYTF. The CDR3, as DNA: TGTGCCAGCAGCCGAGGGCCCGTTTATGGCTACACCTTC.

The V gene is TRBV6-5, the J gene TRBJ1-2; TRBD1 aligns across 12 bases. V lost 7 bases and J lost 6; bases outside the gene matches: 9. The CDR3 is 15 amino acids. The germline CDR1 and CDR2 sequences are MNHEY and SVGAGI. This chain's CDR3 is CASTHRDRGRDGYTF. As DNA, the CDR3 is TGTGCCAGCACCCACCGGGACAGGGGGCGGGATGGCTACACCTTC.

The chain carries TRBV7-3 and TRBJ2-1, with 10 bases lining up with TRBD1. Unmatched junction bases numbered 13, after V lost 2 bases and J lost 12 bases. The CDR3 loop spans 16 amino acids. The germline CDR1 and CDR2 sequences are SGHTA and FQGTGA. CDR3 in DNA: TGTGCCAGCAGCTTACGGGGACAGGGGCTTAACCGGGTGCAGTTCTTC. Translated: CASSLRGQGLNRVQFF. Full variable domain (remainder filled in from reference TRBV7-3 and TRBJ2-1): GAGVSQTPSNKVTEKGKYVELRCDPISGHTALYWYRQSLGQGPEFLIYFQGTGAADDSGLPNDRFFAVRPEGSVSTLKIQRTERGDSAVYLCASSLRGQGLNRVQFFGPGTRLTVL.

This chain connects TRBV28 to TRBJ2-7; possibly TRBD1 for D (5 bases). The CDR3 extends over 15 amino acids. Germline lookup yields CDR1 MDHEN and CDR2 SYDVKM. V was clipped by 5 bases and J by 5 bases, with 19 bases between them. The DNA for the CDR3 is TGTGCCAGCAGTACCGGACAAAACAGTGCCCACGAGCAGTACTTC. It codes for CASSTGQNSAHEQYF.

This clone was counted between two and nine times. The chain employs TRBV19 and TRBJ1-6; 7 bases line up with TRBD1. Germline CDR1 reads LNHDA; CDR2 reads SQIVND (reference sequence). This CDR3 has 13 amino acids. Trimming took 6 bases from V and 8 from J; bases not matched to a gene: 4. CDR3: CASRHRGDSPLHF. CDR3 bases: TGTGCCAGTAGGCACAGGGGTGATTCACCCCTCCACTTT.

The V gene is TRBV5-1, the J gene TRBJ2-1; D unclear. There are 13 residues in the CDR3. Germline V gene lookup returns CDR1 SGHRS and CDR2 YFSETQ. The V end lost 0 bases, the J end lost 9 bases, and 10 bases lay between the germline ends. The CDR3 here is CASSLGFFGEQFF. The DNA of the CDR3 is TGCGCCAGCAGCTTGGGATTTTTCGGTGAGCAGTTCTTC.

The CDR3 nucleotides are TGTGCCAGCAGTTTGTCAAGGGGTGAAGAGACCCAGTACTTC. Protein product: CASSLSRGEETQYF. The gene calls are TRBV2 and TRBJ2-5; D is perhaps TRBD1 (5 bases). The CDR3 runs to 14 residues. In germline, CDR1 is SNHLY, CDR2 FYNNEI. Trimming took 5 bases from V and 3 from J, leaving 13 bases between them.

The rearrangement links TRBV18 to TRBJ1-4, with D maybe TRBD1 (6 bases). Between the trimmed V and J ends, which lost 4 bases and 0 bases, there was a span of 15 bases. The CDR3 is 17 residues long. Germline values: CDR1 KGHSH, CDR2 LQKENI. CDR3 amino acids: CASSLNDRTATNEKLFF. The CDR3 nucleotides are TGTGCCAGCTCACTTAATGACAGGACTGCAACTAATGAAAAACTGTTTTTT.

This chain joins TRBV5-4 and TRBJ2-1; 8 nucleotides align to TRBD2. CDR3 length: 15 residues. The ends lost 0 bases at V and 6 bases at J; junction bases unmatched: 5. CDR1 is SGHNT, CDR2 YYREEE, per germline (reference sequence). The CDR3 DNA reads TGTGCCAGCAGCTTGGGAGCCAGCGGGGGCAATGAGCAGTTCTTC. Its protein product is CASSLGASGGNEQFF.

The V call is TRBV5-1, the J call TRBJ2-2; 7 nucleotides line up with TRBD2. The CDR3 consists of 15 residues. V shed 4 bases, J shed 4 bases, and the junction held 7 bases outside the gene matches. Germline CDR1 is SGHRS and CDR2 is YFSETQ. DNA for the CDR3: TGCGCCAGCAGCGGGGAAGCGGGACCCACCGGGGAGCTGTTTTTT. Translated: CASSGEAGPTGELFF.

V usage is TRBV7-2 and J usage is TRBJ1-2; 7 nucleotides agree with TRBD1. Germline loops: CDR1 SGHTA, CDR2 FQGNSA. The V segment lost 6 bases and the J segment 8 bases; nucleotides outside the gene matches: 9. The CDR3 totals 13 residues. CDR3 coding DNA: TGTGCCAGCAGAGGAGGGGGCGCGATCGGCTACACCTTC. Translation: CASRGGGAIGYTF.

The V call is TRBV19, the J call TRBJ2-7, with a weak D call TRBD1 (5 bases). Germline CDR1 and CDR2: LNHDA and SQIVND (reference sequence). V was cut by 5 bases and J by 2 bases, with 19 bases left in between. This CDR3 is 16 amino acids long. The CDR3 sequence is CASSSTLGAAAYEQYF. Here the CDR3 DNA reads TGTGCCAGTAGTTCCACCCTAGGGGCGGCCGCCTACGAGCAGTACTTC.

The chain is built from TRBV10-2 and TRBJ2-1; 8 nucleotides agree with TRBD2. CDR3 size: 15 residues. Looked up from germline, CDR1 is WSHSY and CDR2 is SAAADI. The trim removed 10 bases at V and 6 bases at J, leaving 14 bases unmatched. This chain's CDR3 is CATEEQSAGGNEQFF. DNA of the CDR3: TGCGCCACGGAAGAGCAGAGTGCGGGGGGCAATGAGCAGTTCTTC.

The chain's CDR3 is CASSSIRGGDTQYF. As DNA, the CDR3 is TGCGCCAGCAGCTCAATCAGGGGAGGGGATACGCAGTATTTT. The chain couples TRBV5-1 to TRBJ2-3, with a tentative D call TRBD2 (7 bases). CDR3 length: 14 residues. V lost 3 bases to trimming and J lost 6 bases, with 14 bases between them. CDR1 and CDR2 (germline): SGHRS, YFSETQ.

This clone was seen only a few times. The CDR3 loop reads CAITPDRGRGNTEAFF. As DNA, the CDR3 is TGTGCCATCACTCCAGACAGGGGGCGAGGGAACACTGAAGCTTTCTTT. This rearrangement joins TRBV10-3 to TRBJ1-1, with 10 bases that match TRBD1. CDR3 length: 16 amino acids. J lost 1 base, V lost 7 bases, and 9 bases had no gene match. In germline, CDR1 is ENHRY, CDR2 SYGVKD.

This clone was observed once. The chain uses TRBV27 and TRBJ2-7; 10 nucleotides align to TRBD1. From germline, CDR1 is MNHEY and CDR2 SMNVEV (reference sequence). Losses at the gene ends were 8 bases for V and 4 bases for J; bases not matched to a gene: 8. The CDR3 length is 14 residues. CDR3 sequence: CASRVGQGFYEQYF. The CDR3 nucleotides read TGTGCCAGCCGAGTGGGACAGGGGTTTTACGAGCAGTACTTC.

The rearrangement uses TRBV10-3 and TRBJ2-7, with D unresolved. The CDR3 contains 15 residues. V was pared by 2 bases and J by 0 bases, with 11 bases between. From germline, CDR1 is ENHRY and CDR2 SYGVKD. The CDR3 DNA reads TGTGCCATCAGTGAGGCAGTGGCATACTCCTACGAGCAGTACTTC. It encodes CAISEAVAYSYEQYF.

This clone has a count of ten or more. The chain recombines TRBV3-1 (or the pseudogene TRBV3-2) with TRBJ1-2; possibly TRBD1 for D (5 bases). CDR1 and CDR2 (germline): LGHDT, YNNKEL (reference sequence). V dropped 4 bases and J dropped 4 bases, with 16 bases sitting between them. The CDR3 runs to 15 residues. CDR3 coding DNA: TGTGCCAGCAGCCCAGCAGGGTTTTCAGTCTATGGCTACACCTTC. Translated, it gives CASSPAGFSVYGYTF.

This rearrangement joins TRBV9 to TRBJ1-1; tentatively, D is TRBD1 (6 bases). From germline, CDR1 is SGDLS and CDR2 YYNGEE. The CDR3 runs 14 residues. The germline V and J ends were trimmed by 3 bases and 8 bases, with 17 bases remaining between them. The CDR3 DNA reads as TGTGCCAGCAGCGATCCGAGCGGTCAGGGGGAAGCTTTCTTT. It translates to CASSDPSGQGEAFF.

The V and J genes are TRBV2 and TRBJ1-6, with no clear D. V was trimmed by 5 bases and J by 9 bases, leaving 8 bases between them. Germline CDR1 SNHLY, CDR2 FYNNEI. This CDR3 region has 12 residues. The DNA for the CDR3 is TGTGCCAGCAGTCCAGGCTCTTCACCCCTCCACTTT. Its translation is CASSPGSSPLHF.

The gene calls are TRBV2 and TRBJ2-5; TRBD1 matches 9 bases. Germline CDR1 SNHLY, CDR2 FYNNEI. The CDR3 is 14 residues long. V lost 4 bases, J lost 5 bases, and 5 bases stayed unmatched. The CDR3 bases are TGTGCCAGCAGTGCGGACAGGGGTTTTGAGACCCAGTACTTC. Translating gives CASSADRGFETQYF.